This entry lists 23 T cell receptor beta chains sequenced from one sample in a study of blood T cell repertoires in COVID-19 (TCRdb year 2020). Library construction relied on the immunoSEQ multiplex PCR assay. This is the immuneACCESS table as TCRdb keeps it, with only in-frame sequences that have V and J called. A part of the clones is gone; compared with another copy, unresolved V genes explain less than half, and the rest is unexplained. Across this sample there are 150,000 or so clones, with 76% seen only once. Of the sample, roughly 4.7% falls within the top ten clones. Sequencing was carried out using peripheral blood. The source of these receptors is a woman of 80 years or more with active or convalescent COVID-19.

J is TRBJ1-5 and V is TRBV18; 9 bases are shared with TRBD1. The CDR3 totals 16 residues. Trimming removed 4 bases from V and 3 bases from J; junction bases left unmatched: 7. CDR1 and CDR2 from the germline V gene are KGHSH and LQKENI. In DNA, the CDR3 is TGTGCCAGCTCACTCGGACAGGGGATAAACAATCAGCCCCAGCATTTT. Its translation: CASSLGQGINNQPQHF.

CDR3 coding DNA: TGTGCCAGTAGTATTGGGAGAAATGTCCGGGAGACCCAGTACTTC. Its protein product is CASSIGRNVRETQYF. This chain links TRBV19 with TRBJ2-5, with a tentative D call TRBD2 (5 bases). CDR1 LNHDA and CDR2 SQIVND come from the germline V gene (reference sequence). The CDR3 has 15 amino acids. Trimming took off 3 bases at V and 5 bases at J, with 16 bases between the two ends.

This sequence joins TRBV4-1 and TRBJ2-3; 15 nucleotides agree with TRBD2. CDR3 length: 16 amino acids. The germline V gene encodes CDR1 MGHRA and CDR2 YSYEKL. V dropped 2 bases and J dropped 14; count of bases not matched to a gene: 11. The CDR3 loop is CASSQPSGTSGGKLYF. The CDR3 nucleotides are TGCGCCAGCAGCCAACCTTCCGGGACTAGCGGGGGGAAGCTGTATTTT.

This clone was picked up one time. The chain uses TRBV19 and TRBJ1-5, with a tentative D call TRBD1 (6 bases). Germline V gene lookup returns CDR1 LNHDA and CDR2 SQIVND (reference sequence). The V and J ends lost 2 bases and 2 bases respectively, with 19 bases between them. The CDR3 contains 18 residues. The CDR3 spells CASSIIQGIGVGNQPQHF. The CDR3 DNA is TGTGCCAGTAGTATAATACAGGGAATAGGGGTCGGCAATCAGCCCCAGCATTTT.

This chain uses TRBV19 with TRBJ2-3, with TRBD1 identical over 9 bases. Germline values: CDR1 LNHDA, CDR2 SQIVND (reference sequence). The CDR3 consists of 14 residues. With 6 bases clipped from V and 3 bases from J, the junction kept 4 bases outside the gene matches. CDR3 loop: CASRGTGRTDTQYF. CDR3 sequence (DNA): TGTGCCAGTAGAGGGACAGGGCGGACAGATACGCAGTATTTT.

The V gene is TRBV10-3, the J gene TRBJ1-3; D is uncertain. The CDR3 sequence is 13 residues long. Germline V gives CDR1 ENHRY, CDR2 SYGVKD. The germline V and J ends were trimmed by 8 bases and 0 bases, with 8 bases remaining between them. The CDR3 sequence: CAIPGSSGNTIYF. In DNA form, the CDR3 reads TGTGCCATCCCGGGATCCTCTGGAAACACCATATATTTT.

The chain uses TRBV28 and TRBJ2-5; D unresolved. Between the trimmed V and J ends, which lost 8 bases and 5 bases, there was a span of 12 bases. The germline CDR1 and CDR2 sequences are MDHEN and SYDVKM. The CDR3 has 12 residues. The CDR3 sequence: CASPRLMETQYF. CDR3 in DNA: TGTGCCAGCCCTCGACTCATGGAGACCCAGTACTTC.

The genes are TRBV9 and TRBJ2-7; D may be TRBD2 (6 bases). Germline CDR1 reads SGDLS; CDR2 reads YYNGEE. The length of the CDR3 is 15 residues. Trimming removed 4 bases at V and 5 bases at J, with 19 bases between. The DNA for the CDR3 is TGTGCCAGCAGCCGCATGGAGGGTAGGGTGGACGAGCAGTACTTC. It codes for CASSRMEGRVDEQYF.

The chain carries TRBV2 and TRBJ2-3, with 11 bases aligning to TRBD1. Germline V gives CDR1 SNHLY, CDR2 FYNNEI. Losses at the gene ends were 5 bases for V and 3 bases for J; bases not matched to a gene: 1. The CDR3 is 14 amino acids. CDR3 coding DNA: TGTGCCAGCAGTCGGGACAGGGGGACAGATACGCAGTATTTT. Translating gives CASSRDRGTDTQYF. Based on the CDR3 plus reference TRBV2 and TRBJ2-3, the full variable domain is EPEVTQTPSHQVTQMGQEVILRCVPISNHLYFYWYRQILGQKVEFLVSFYNNEISEKSEIFDDQFSVERPDGSNFTLKIRSTKLEDSAMYFCASSRDRGTDTQYFGPGTRLTVL.

The gene calls are TRBV9 and TRBJ1-2; D not resolved. CDR3 length: 16 residues. The V gene's germline CDR1 is SGDLS and CDR2 YYNGEE. V was trimmed by 0 bases and J by 3 bases, leaving 15 bases between them. This CDR3 is CASSVGRSRFYYGYTF. In DNA, the CDR3 is TGTGCCAGCAGCGTAGGTCGAAGCAGGTTCTACTATGGCTACACCTTC.

This clone was recorded once. The rearrangement links TRBV15 to TRBJ1-1; TRBD1 might be the D (6 bases). This CDR3 spans 14 amino acids. V was trimmed by 0 bases and J by 11 bases, leaving 16 bases between them. Per germline, CDR1 LNHNV and CDR2 YYDKDF (reference sequence). CDR3 nucleotide sequence: TGTGCCACCAGCAGAGATTCGGGGGGCTCCGTGGCTTTCTTT. Translating it yields CATSRDSGGSVAFF.

The sample holds one count of this clone. The V and J genes are TRBV2 and TRBJ1-2, with D maybe TRBD1 (6 bases). V shed 6 bases and J shed 1 base, with 12 bases lying between them. CDR3 length: 14 residues. The germline V gene has CDR1 SNHLY and CDR2 FYNNEI. The DNA of the CDR3 is TGTGCCAGCAGGGCCGGGACAAATAACTATGGCTACACCTTC. This codes for CASRAGTNNYGYTF. The whole variable domain, remainder taken from reference TRBV2 and TRBJ1-2, is EPEVTQTPSHQVTQMGQEVILRCVPISNHLYFYWYRQILGQKVEFLVSFYNNEISEKSEIFDDQFSVERPDGSNFTLKIRSTKLEDSAMYFCASRAGTNNYGYTFGSGTRLTVV.

J is TRBJ1-6 and V is TRBV10-3; 9 bases line up with TRBD1. Germline values: CDR1 ENHRY, CDR2 SYGVKD. This CDR3 is built from 16 residues. V gave up 0 bases and J gave up 9 bases; unmatched junction bases: 6. CDR3 in DNA: TGTGCCATCAGTGAGTCCTGGACAGGGGAGGGTTCACCCCTCCACTTT. This encodes CAISESWTGEGSPLHF.

This clone has only one observation. The rearrangement uses TRBV2 and TRBJ1-1; unclear D gene. The V gene lost 1 base and the J gene lost 0 bases, with 12 bases spanning the gap. This CDR3 has 16 amino acids. Germline values: CDR1 SNHLY, CDR2 FYNNEI. As DNA, the CDR3 is TGTGCCAGCAGTGAAGTAATGTTTTTAATGAACACTGAAGCTTTCTTT. Protein: CASSEVMFLMNTEAFF. The full variable domain, in which reference TRBV2 and TRBJ1-1 provide the parts outside the CDR3, is EPEVTQTPSHQVTQMGQEVILRCVPISNHLYFYWYRQILGQKVEFLVSFYNNEISEKSEIFDDQFSVERPDGSNFTLKIRSTKLEDSAMYFCASSEVMFLMNTEAFFGQGTRLTVV.

The chain joins TRBV5-4 to TRBJ2-1; 7 bases agree with TRBD2. The CDR3 runs to 16 residues. From germline, CDR1 is SGHNT and CDR2 YYREEE (reference sequence). Trimming cost V 4 bases and J 9 bases; bases outside gene matches: 16. CDR3 sequence: CASSPGGTLRGGEQFF. The CDR3 region has the DNA TGTGCCAGCAGCCCGGGTGGGACCCTACGCGGGGGTGAGCAGTTCTTC.

This clone was recorded a few times. The rearrangement joins TRBV19 to TRBJ1-3, with no clear D. CDR1 and CDR2 from the germline V gene are LNHDA and SQIVND (reference sequence). CDR3 size: 15 residues. Trimming shortened V by 5 bases and J by 3 bases, and 14 bases separated the two germline ends. CDR3 residues: CASSLGGLGGNTIYF. For the CDR3, the DNA is TGTGCCAGTAGTCTCGGCGGGCTGGGTGGAAACACCATATATTTT.

This sequence joins TRBV5-1 and TRBJ2-7; 10 nucleotides agree with TRBD1. Germline CDR1 is SGHRS and CDR2 is YFSETQ. The CDR3 extends over 17 amino acids. Trimming at V came to 2 bases and at J to 0 bases, leaving 8 bases not matched to a gene. For the CDR3, the DNA is TGCGCCAGCAGCTTCTACCGGGACAGGGGAAGCTCCTACGAGCAGTACTTC. Translated: CASSFYRDRGSSYEQYF.

The chain is built from TRBV2 and TRBJ1-2, with D perhaps matching TRBD1 (5 bases). The length of the CDR3 is 14 residues. Germline-derived CDR1 and CDR2 are SNHLY and FYNNEI. The V end was cut by 6 bases, the J end by 1 base, with 12 bases between. CDR3 loop: CASRVWTLNYGYTF. The CDR3 coding sequence is TGTGCCAGCAGAGTCTGGACACTTAACTATGGCTACACCTTC.

The chain links TRBV2 to TRBJ1-6; D call uncertain. Between the trimmed V and J ends, which lost 5 bases and 8 bases, there was a span of 10 bases. CDR1 is SNHLY, CDR2 FYNNEI, per germline. The CDR3 is made up of 13 amino acids. In DNA, the CDR3 is TGTGCCAGCAGTCTGGAGAATTATTCACCCCTCCACTTT. This gives the protein CASSLENYSPLHF.

This clone has more than one count but fewer than ten. The V and J genes are TRBV13 and TRBJ1-1, with a possible D match to TRBD1 (5 bases). Germline values: CDR1 PRHDT, CDR2 FYEKMQ (reference sequence). CDR3 length: 15 residues. The V gene lost 5 bases and the J gene lost 1 base, with 14 bases spanning the gap. CDR3 DNA: TGTGCCAGCAGCCCGATGGCCGGGGGGAACACTGAAGCTTTCTTT. Encoded protein: CASSPMAGGNTEAFF.

The gene calls are TRBV6-2 or TRBV6-3 and TRBJ1-2, with D possibly matching TRBD1 (6 bases). Trimming stripped 6 bases from V and 2 bases from J, with 10 bases between. CDR1 and CDR2 (germline): MNHEY, SVGEGT. The CDR3 covers 13 residues. In nucleotides, the CDR3 is TGTGCCAGCAGCCCCCAGGGGAACTATGGCTACACCTTC. This encodes CASSPQGNYGYTF.

The chain uses TRBV11-2 and TRBJ2-2; TRBD1 matches 12 bases. V dropped 2 bases and J dropped 5; count of bases not matched to a gene: 3. Germline-derived CDR1 and CDR2 are SGHAT and FQNNGV. This CDR3 is 16 amino acids long. DNA of the CDR3: TGTGCCAGCAGCTTAACGGGACAGGGGGCAACCGGGGAGCTGTTTTTT. It specifies CASSLTGQGATGELFF.

In this sample, this clone turned up once. CDR3 sequence: CASSDRVQETQYF. The CDR3 DNA reads TGTGCCAGCTCAGACAGGGTCCAAGAGACCCAGTACTTC. V gene TRBV18 combines with J gene TRBJ2-5; 7 nucleotides agree with TRBD1. Germline V gene data show CDR1 as KGHSH and CDR2 as LQKENI. The CDR3 runs to 13 residues. V trimming: 5 bases; J trimming: 1 base; junction bases outside the gene matches: 1.